The present T cell receptor (beta chain) was sequenced within a study of blood T cell repertoires in COVID-19. V gave up 0 bases and J gave up 5 bases, with 13 bases separating them. CDR3 size: 14 residues. Germline assignment: CDR1 GTSNPN and CDR2 SVGIG (reference sequence). This table comes from immunoSEQ multiplex PCR, and its TCRdb copy is limited to in-frame clones, with some not included. The sample lists 300,000 to 450,000 clones; 88% were seen once. Living in 24 US areas, the participants were between roughly 18 and 90 years of age. Either two negative PCRs, clearance, or symptom resolution qualified Cohort 3 donors as recovered.

Sequenced input: PBMCs or T cells enriched from blood (not recorded which). This chain joins TRBV30 and TRBJ1-2; the D gene is possibly TRBD1 (6 bases). The source is a woman aged 18-29 years who had recovered from COVID-19. The CDR3: CAWSVGGARYGYTF. The CDR3 bases are TGTGCCTGGAGTGTTGGGGGGGCGCGGTATGGCTACACCTTC.